The 9 T cell receptor beta chains reported below all come from one sample, sequenced in a study of cytomegalovirus exposure and HLA in healthy donors. The data were produced by immunoSEQ multiplex PCR, yet TCRdb's version contains in-frame clones alone and is incomplete. The sample gives under 150,000 clones, 70% to 90% of which show up once; just under 6.5% is in the top ten. The material sequenced was PBMCs. All receptors come from a woman in her late teens or twenties in good health and CMV-seropositive.

The J gene is TRBJ2-7, the V gene TRBV7-9; a weak D match, TRBD2 (6 bases). This CDR3 region has 11 residues. V lost 4 bases and J 6 bases, leaving 7 bases between the germline ends. Germline V gene lookup returns CDR1 SEHNR and CDR2 FQNEAQ (reference sequence). CDR3 in amino acids: CASSWGGEQYF. The CDR3 nucleotides are TGTGCCAGCAGCTGGGGAGGCGAGCAGTACTTC.

The chain couples TRBV5-4 to TRBJ2-1, with TRBD2 matching 9 bases. The ends lost 5 bases at V and 5 bases at J; junction bases unmatched: 11. The CDR3 is made up of 16 amino acids. CDR1 is SGHNT, CDR2 YYREEE, per germline (reference sequence). The CDR3 coding sequence is TGTGCCAGCAGACCCCCTCCTAGCGGGGAACACAATGAGCAGTTCTTC. Amino acids: CASRPPPSGEHNEQFF.

The gene calls are TRBV5-1 and TRBJ1-2, with 10 bases matching TRBD1. Germline-derived CDR1 and CDR2 are SGHRS and YFSETQ. There are 13 residues in the CDR3. Unmatched junction bases numbered 3, after V lost 3 bases and J lost 7 bases. In DNA, the CDR3 is TGCGCCAGCAGCTACCGGGACAGGGGTGGCTACACCTTC. Its translation: CASSYRDRGGYTF.

J is TRBJ2-3 and V is TRBV6-5; unclear D gene. CDR1 MNHEY and CDR2 SVGAGI come from the germline V gene. The CDR3 sequence is 13 residues long. The ends were cut back, 2 bases at V and 4 bases at J, with 7 bases in the middle. The CDR3 region has the DNA TGTGCCAGCAGTTACAGAGCCGCAGATACGCAGTATTTT. Its protein is CASSYRAADTQYF.

This chain uses TRBV5-1 with TRBJ2-5, with 8 bases that match TRBD1. Germline values: CDR1 SGHRS, CDR2 YFSETQ. V trimming: 4 bases; J trimming: 4 bases; junction bases outside the gene matches: 9. The CDR3 has 15 amino acids. CDR3 in amino acids: CASSLRTTGVETQYF. DNA for the CDR3: TGCGCCAGCAGCCTACGAACGACAGGGGTAGAGACCCAGTACTTC.

The genes are TRBV7-2 and TRBJ2-3; no definite D call. Per germline, CDR1 SGHTA and CDR2 FQGNSA. V shed 3 bases and J shed 3 bases, with 4 bases lying between them. The CDR3 is made up of 12 amino acids. CDR3 amino acids: CASSFITDTQYF. CDR3 nucleotide sequence: TGTGCCAGCAGCTTTATAACAGATACGCAGTATTTT.

The chain joins TRBV9 to TRBJ2-7, with D perhaps TRBD1 (7 bases). Germline lookup yields CDR1 SGDLS and CDR2 YYNGEE. The V gene lost 4 bases and the J gene lost 6 bases, with 11 bases spanning the gap. CDR3 length: 12 amino acids. CDR3 nucleotide sequence: TGTGCCAGCAGCACGCAGGGGGGCGAGCAGTACTTC. Encoded protein: CASSTQGGEQYF.

V gene TRBV19 combines with J gene TRBJ2-2; TRBD1 matches at 7 bases. This CDR3 spans 15 amino acids. V was pared by 7 bases and J by 5 bases, with 10 bases of the junction left unmatched. Germline CDR1 reads LNHDA; CDR2 reads SQIVND (reference sequence). CDR3 loop: CASTPRQGETGELFF. The CDR3 coding sequence is TGTGCCAGTACCCCGCGGCAGGGGGAGACCGGGGAGCTGTTTTTT.

This chain links TRBV2 with TRBJ2-7; 11 bases agree with TRBD2. J was trimmed by 4 bases and V by 5 bases; bases with no gene match: 7. This CDR3 comprises 15 residues. From germline, CDR1 is SNHLY and CDR2 FYNNEI. The chain's CDR3 is CASSLSGGAGYEQYF. The DNA of the CDR3 is TGTGCCAGCAGTCTTAGCGGGGGGGCTGGATACGAGCAGTACTTC.